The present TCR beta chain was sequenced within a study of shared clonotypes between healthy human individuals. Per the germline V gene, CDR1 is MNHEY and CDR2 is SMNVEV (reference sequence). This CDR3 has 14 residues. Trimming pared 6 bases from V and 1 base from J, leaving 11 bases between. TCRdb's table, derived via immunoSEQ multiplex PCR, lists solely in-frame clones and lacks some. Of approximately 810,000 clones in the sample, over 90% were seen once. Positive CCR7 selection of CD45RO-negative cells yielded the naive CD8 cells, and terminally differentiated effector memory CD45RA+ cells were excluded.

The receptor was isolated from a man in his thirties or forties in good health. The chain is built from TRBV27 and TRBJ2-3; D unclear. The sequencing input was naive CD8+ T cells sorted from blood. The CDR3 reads CASSYSKGTDTQYF. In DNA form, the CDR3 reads TGTGCCAGCAGCTATTCTAAGGGCACAGATACGCAGTATTTT.